This record covers a single T cell receptor (beta chain). It lacks a known antigen. It has no much larger one-base neighbor in the sample; base qualities were not kept. TCRbeta CDR3 regions were amplified from genomic DNA using the immunoSEQ Assay, a bias-controlled multiplex PCR. Under the source paper's analysis protocol: The number of nucleated cells in each sample was estimated by amplification of reference gene primers within the assay. To quantify the absolute abundance of each unique TCRbeta CDR3 rearrangement, sequence reads were collapsed and filtered. For each sample, productive Simpson clonality was calculated as the square root of Simpson's diversity index across productive rearrangements. TCRdb stores this immuneACCESS table with in-frame sequences only. Part of the clones is absent; in the studies checked, under half of the shortfall reflects unresolved V genes, and no reason is known for the rest. From that table come the V and J calls and clone size; the DNA was used to work out D and trimming. The sample table contains about 190,000 clones; only one count was recorded for roughly 89% of them. Roughly 6.7% of the sample belongs to the ten largest clones.

Whole blood was collected in K2EDTA tubes by collaborating institutions according to the institutions' own protocols. Collaborator samples were shipped for TCRbeta analysis as frozen whole blood, isolated PBMCs, or DNA extracted from either sample type. The germline V gene sets CDR1 to SGDLS and CDR2 to YYNGEE. The CDR3, cysteine through phenylalanine, is 14 amino acids long. The entry retains the CDR3 DNA only, 42 bases that are in frame from base 1. V gives up 3 bases and J gives up 2 bases, and the segment between their germline ends measures 10 bases. This sample stems from a study of blood T cell repertoires in COVID-19 (dated by TCRdb to between 2020 and 2021). With regard to the full study: The collaborator samples originated in the United States, Italy and Spain and spanned the acute and convalescent phases of COVID-19. Deeply sampled blood TCRbeta repertoires from subjects exposed to, actively infected with, or recovered from COVID-19 were included in the dataset. The repertoires were released in a freely available public database intended as a resource for research on the immune response to SARS-CoV-2. Where available, HLA class I and class II types were taken from metadata supplied by the sample provider and were not determined by assay-based typing. The samples were drawn from the first 160 participants of the ongoing ImmuneRACE study and from 1,254 subjects provided by 6 global collaborators. The prospective study material was composed of cDNA or gDNA derived from T cells, B-cell-depleted T cells, or PBMCs. Nearly every sample came with metadata listing a de-identified subject ID, COVID-19 status, age in years and sex. The research as a whole found: Clinical and demographic metadata were provided uncurated, with the amount varying by source and participant.

The TCR sequence derives from a man aged 40-55 years with acute or convalescent COVID-19. This chain is built from TRBV9 and TRBJ2-3, with a weak D call of TRBD1 (6 bases match). Sequencing used peripheral blood. In nucleotides, the sequence is TGTGCCAGCAGCGGGGACACCTTCACAGATACGCAGTATTTT. Its translation is CASSGDTFTDTQYF.